A selection of T cell receptor beta chains follows, all from one sample in a study of cytomegalovirus exposure and HLA in healthy donors. Repertoires were generated with immunoSEQ multiplex PCR, while TCRdb's copy carries only in-frame clones and drops some. The sample carries some 200,000 clones, about 81% recorded once. Sequenced: PBMCs. Every receptor here comes from a woman in her forties or fifties in good health and CMV-seropositive. Each CDR3 is given with its conserved first and last residue. The order of the fields is V gene, clone size, J gene, D gene, CDR3 protein, CDR3 DNA. D genes are given only for firm matches. Size tells how often a clone was seen (once, few, many) or the class of an expanded clone, and some rows leave it out.

TRBV5-1	.	TRBJ1-1	.	CASSPGSGKTEAFF	TGCGCCAGCAGCCCCGGATCGGGGAAGACTGAAGCTTTCTTT
TRBV7-9	once	TRBJ2-7	TRBD1	CASSKRGTGEYEQYF	TGTGCCAGCAGTAAAAGGGGGACAGGGGAGTACGAGCAGTACTTC
TRBV6-6	.	TRBJ1-5	.	CASSSPGFPQHF	TGTGCCAGCAGCTCACCAGGGTTTCCCCAGCATTTT
TRBV7-9	.	TRBJ1-6	.	CASSLVARGYDNSPLHF	TGTGCCAGCAGCTTAGTAGCCCGGGGGTACGATAATTCACCCCTCCACTTT
TRBV18	.	TRBJ2-7	TRBD1	CASSPPSQGEYEQYF	TGTGCCAGCTCACCACCGTCCCAGGGGGAATACGAGCAGTACTTC
TRBV18	few	TRBJ1-1	.	CASSSGNIYTEAFF	TGTGCCAGCTCGTCCGGGAATATTTACACTGAAGCTTTCTTT
TRBV7-2	.	TRBJ1-6	TRBD1	CASSSGGPLHF	TGTGCCAGCAGCTCAGGGGGACCCCTCCACTTT
TRBV5-1	.	TRBJ2-7	TRBD2	CASSFSGASYEQYF	TGCGCCAGCAGCTTTAGCGGGGCCTCCTACGAGCAGTACTTC
TRBV28	.	TRBJ1-1	.	CASSLPYTIAFF	TGTGCCAGCAGTTTACCGTACACGATAGCTTTCTTT
TRBV18	.	TRBJ2-7	.	CASSPLEAYEQYF	TGTGCCAGCTCACCGCTTGAGGCGTACGAGCAGTACTTC
TRBV9	.	TRBJ2-5	TRBD2	CASSARGGKQETQYF	TGTGCCAGCAGCGCCCGGGGGGGTAAACAAGAGACCCAGTACTTC
TRBV6-1	.	TRBJ2-1	TRBD2	CASRALAGDYNEQFF	TGTGCCAGCAGGGCACTAGCGGGGGACTACAATGAGCAGTTCTTC
TRBV6-6	.	TRBJ2-5	TRBD2	CASRLAGIQETQYF	TGTGCCAGCAGGCTAGCGGGGATCCAAGAGACCCAGTACTTC
TRBV19	few	TRBJ2-7	.	CASSIDLPRLGKYEQYF	TGTGCCAGTAGTATAGATCTTCCCCGACTAGGAAAGTACGAGCAGTACTTC
TRBV5-1	.	TRBJ2-5	TRBD1	CASSFGGQGWRETQYF	TGCGCCAGCAGCTTCGGAGGACAGGGGTGGCGAGAGACCCAGTACTTC
TRBV5-6	once	TRBJ2-5	TRBD1	CASSLGQGAYLTQYF	TGTGCCAGCAGCTTGGGGCAGGGGGCTTATCTGACCCAGTACTTC
TRBV7-6	.	TRBJ1-3	TRBD1	CASSLSGGGDTIYF	TGTGCCAGCAGCTTATCAGGGGGCGGTGACACCATATATTTT
TRBV18	once	TRBJ1-5	TRBD1	CASSPTGGQPQHF	TGTGCCAGCTCACCGACAGGGGGCCAGCCCCAGCATTTT
TRBV20-1	.	TRBJ1-2	.	CSAGGDYGYTF	TGCAGTGCTGGCGGGGACTATGGCTACACCTTC
TRBV11-2	.	TRBJ2-2	.	CASSLVLADNTGELFF	TGTGCCAGCAGCTTAGTATTAGCGGACAACACCGGGGAGCTGTTTTTT
TRBV6-5	.	TRBJ2-6	.	CASNRDSGANVLTF	TGTGCCAGCAACAGGGACTCTGGGGCCAACGTCCTGACTTTC
TRBV7-8	.	TRBJ2-4	TRBD1	CASSLSDRGGNIQYF	TGTGCCAGCAGCTTATCCGACAGGGGTGGAAACATTCAGTACTTC
TRBV19	.	TRBJ2-1	.	CASSRYQGTDEQFF	TGTGCCAGTAGTAGGTATCAGGGTACGGATGAGCAGTTCTTC
TRBV7-6	.	TRBJ2-1	.	CASSFNSFDNEQFF	TGTGCCAGCAGCTTTAACTCATTCGACAATGAGCAGTTCTTC
TRBV9	.	TRBJ2-2	.	CASSVAQEIDGELFF	TGTGCCAGCAGCGTAGCACAGGAAATCGACGGGGAGCTGTTTTTT
TRBV25-1	.	TRBJ2-3	TRBD2	CASSEWVSGGSSTDTQYF	TGTGCCAGCAGTGAATGGGTTAGCGGGGGTTCTAGCACAGATACGCAGTATTTT
TRBV28	.	TRBJ2-7	TRBD1	CASSFNRGYEQYF	TGTGCCAGCAGTTTCAACAGGGGGTACGAGCAGTACTTC
TRBV4-1	.	TRBJ2-3	.	CASSQVSNADTQYF	TGCGCCAGCAGCCAAGTATCTAATGCAGATACGCAGTATTTT
TRBV10-3	.	TRBJ1-1	TRBD1	CAISTGAVRTEAFF	TGTGCCATCAGCACAGGGGCGGTACGCACTGAAGCTTTCTTT
TRBV2	.	TRBJ1-2	TRBD1	CASSEQGAGYTF	TGTGCCAGCAGTGAACAGGGGGCTGGCTACACCTTC
TRBV19	few	TRBJ2-1	TRBD2	CASSPLAGVVNEQFF	TGTGCCAGTAGCCCACTAGCGGGAGTTGTGAATGAGCAGTTCTTC
TRBV28	.	TRBJ1-5	.	CASSSGNQPQHF	TGTGCCAGCAGTTCGGGCAATCAGCCCCAGCATTTT
TRBV2	once	TRBJ2-7	TRBD1	CASKGTGSPGEQYF	TGTGCCAGCAAAGGGACAGGGTCCCCAGGCGAGCAGTACTTC
TRBV7-9	.	TRBJ2-5	TRBD1	CASSQYRDRETQYF	TGTGCCAGCAGCCAGTACCGGGACAGAGAGACCCAGTACTTC
TRBV11-3	.	TRBJ2-2	.	CASSPRDTGELFF	TGTGCCAGCAGCCCCCGGGACACCGGGGAGCTGTTTTTT
TRBV6-6	.	TRBJ1-3	TRBD1	CASSDRVSSGNTIYF	TGTGCCAGCAGTGACAGGGTTAGCTCTGGAAACACCATATATTTT
TRBV5-6	.	TRBJ1-2	.	CASSLQGGGYGYTF	TGTGCCAGCAGCTTGCAGGGTGGGGGGTATGGCTACACCTTC
TRBV5-4	.	TRBJ2-3	TRBD2	CASSFTLSAGGTDTQYF	TGTGCCAGCAGCTTTACCCTCAGCGCGGGGGGCACAGATACGCAGTATTTT
TRBV6-5	few	TRBJ2-6	.	CASSYWGESGANGLTF	TGTGCCAGCAGTTACTGGGGGGAGTCTGGGGCCAACGGCCTGACTTTC
TRBV5-1	once	TRBJ2-5	.	CASSGQSETQYF	TGCGCCAGCAGCGGGCAGTCGGAGACCCAGTACTTC
TRBV6-1	.	TRBJ2-2	TRBD1	CASSEAIWGQPDTGELFF	TGTGCCAGCAGTGAAGCTATATGGGGACAGCCCGACACCGGGGAGCTGTTTTTT
TRBV6-5	.	TRBJ1-2	.	CASSYSFRGGPYGYTF	TGTGCCAGCAGTTACTCATTTCGGGGGGGACCTTATGGCTACACCTTC
TRBV14	.	TRBJ2-7	TRBD1	CASSQDTLDRGSF	TGTGCCAGCAGCCAAGATACCCTGGACAGGGGGAGCTTC
TRBV28	.	TRBJ1-2	.	CASSQQGYGYTF	TGTGCCAGCAGTCAACAGGGCTATGGCTACACCTTC
TRBV5-1	.	TRBJ1-2	TRBD1	CASSLAGGQADGYTF	TGCGCCAGCAGCTTGGCCGGGGGACAGGCGGATGGCTACACCTTC
TRBV5-4	.	TRBJ1-5	TRBD1	CASSVGGTENQPQHF	TGTGCCAGCAGCGTAGGCGGGACAGAGAATCAGCCCCAGCATTTT